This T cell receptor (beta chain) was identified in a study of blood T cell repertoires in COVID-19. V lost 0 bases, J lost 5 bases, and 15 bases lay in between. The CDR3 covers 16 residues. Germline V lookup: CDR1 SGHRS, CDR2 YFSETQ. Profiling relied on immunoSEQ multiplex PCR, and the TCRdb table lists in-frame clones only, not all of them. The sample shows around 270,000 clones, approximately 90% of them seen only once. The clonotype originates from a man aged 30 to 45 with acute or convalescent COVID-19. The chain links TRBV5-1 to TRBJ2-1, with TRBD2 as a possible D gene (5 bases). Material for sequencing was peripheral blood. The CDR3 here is CASSLVSAGLNNEQFF. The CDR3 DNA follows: TGCGCCAGCAGCTTGGTATCGGCGGGCCTAAACAATGAGCAGTTCTTC.